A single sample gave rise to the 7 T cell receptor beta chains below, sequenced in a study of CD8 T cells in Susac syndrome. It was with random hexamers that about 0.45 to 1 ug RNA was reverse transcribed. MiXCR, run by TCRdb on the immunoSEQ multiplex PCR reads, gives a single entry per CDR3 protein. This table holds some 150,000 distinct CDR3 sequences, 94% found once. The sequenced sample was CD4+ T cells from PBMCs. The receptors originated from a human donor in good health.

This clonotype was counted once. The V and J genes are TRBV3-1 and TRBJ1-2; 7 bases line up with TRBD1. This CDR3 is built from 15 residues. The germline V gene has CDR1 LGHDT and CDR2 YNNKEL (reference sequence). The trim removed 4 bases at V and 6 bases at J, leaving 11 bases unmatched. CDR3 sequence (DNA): TGTGCCAGCAGCCCTAACAACAGGGGAGGCGATGGCTACACCTTC. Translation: CASSPNNRGGDGYTF. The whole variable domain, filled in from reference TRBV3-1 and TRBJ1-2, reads DTAVSQTPKYLVTQMGNDKSIKCEQNLGHDTMYWYKQDSKKFLKIMFSYNNKELIINETVPNRFSPKSPDKAHLNLHINSLELGDSAVYFCASSPNNRGGDGYTFGSGTRLTVV.

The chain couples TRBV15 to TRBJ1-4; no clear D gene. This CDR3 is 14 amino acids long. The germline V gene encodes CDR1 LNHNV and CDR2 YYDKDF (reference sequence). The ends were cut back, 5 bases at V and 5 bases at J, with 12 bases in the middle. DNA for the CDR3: TGTGCCACCAGCCGCCGGCCCGTGAATGAAAAACTGTTTTTT. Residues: CATSRRPVNEKLFF.

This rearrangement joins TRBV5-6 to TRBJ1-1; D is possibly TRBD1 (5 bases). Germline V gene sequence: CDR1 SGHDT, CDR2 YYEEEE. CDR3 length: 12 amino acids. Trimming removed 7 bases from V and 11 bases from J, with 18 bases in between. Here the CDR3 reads CASSWGNTPAFF. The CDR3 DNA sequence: TGTGCCAGCTCATGGGGGAATACACCGGCTTTCTTT.

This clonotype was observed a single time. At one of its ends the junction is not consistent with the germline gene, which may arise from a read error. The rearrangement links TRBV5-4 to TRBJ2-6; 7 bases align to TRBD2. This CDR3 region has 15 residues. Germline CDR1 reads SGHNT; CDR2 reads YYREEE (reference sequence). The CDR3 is CAGSFGGAGANVLTF. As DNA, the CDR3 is TGTGCCGGCAGTTTTGGGGGGGCTGGGGCCAACGTCCTGACTTTC.

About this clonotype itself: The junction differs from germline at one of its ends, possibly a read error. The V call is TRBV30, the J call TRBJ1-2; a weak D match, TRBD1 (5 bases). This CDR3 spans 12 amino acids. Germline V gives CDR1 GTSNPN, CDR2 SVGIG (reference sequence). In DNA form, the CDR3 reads TGTGCCCGGAGTGGGGGGACCTATGGCTACACCTTC. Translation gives CARSGGTYGYTF. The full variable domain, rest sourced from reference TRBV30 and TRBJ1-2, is SQTIHQWPATLVQPVGSPLSLECTVEGTSNPNLYWYRQAAGRGLQLLFYSVGIGQISSEVPQNLSASRPQDRQFILSSKKLLLSDSGFYLCARSGGTYGYTFGSGTRLTVV.

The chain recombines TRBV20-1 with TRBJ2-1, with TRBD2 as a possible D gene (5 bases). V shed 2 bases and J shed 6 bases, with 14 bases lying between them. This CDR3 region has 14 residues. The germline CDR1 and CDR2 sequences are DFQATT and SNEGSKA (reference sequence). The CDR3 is CSARKGYGGNEQFF. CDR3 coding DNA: TGCAGTGCTAGAAAAGGGTATGGAGGCAATGAGCAGTTCTTC.

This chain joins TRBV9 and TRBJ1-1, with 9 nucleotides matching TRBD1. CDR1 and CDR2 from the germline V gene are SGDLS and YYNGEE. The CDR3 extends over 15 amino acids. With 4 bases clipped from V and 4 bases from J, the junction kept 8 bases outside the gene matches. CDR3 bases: TGTGCCAGCAGCAGACCAGGACAGGGGATCACTGAAGCTTTCTTT. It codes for CASSRPGQGITEAFF.